Each of the 5 T cell receptor beta chains below was sequenced from the same sample in a study of shared clonotypes between healthy human individuals (TCRdb year 2020). Receptor libraries were prepared by the immunoSEQ multiplex PCR assay. TCRdb stores this immuneACCESS table with in-frame sequences only. Part of the clones is absent; in the studies checked, under half of the shortfall reflects unresolved V genes, and no reason is known for the rest. Present in this sample are 170,000 or so clones, around 63% of which were seen just once. Of the sample, more than 9% falls within the top ten clones. Sequenced material: memory CD4+ T cells sorted from blood. Per the publication, the cell subset or site label means: CD45RA-negative fraction. The receptors shown here come from a man aged 25 to 40 in good health.

In this sample, this clone turned up a few times. The chain combines TRBV27 with TRBJ2-5; possibly TRBD1 for D (6 bases). The CDR3 runs to 15 residues. V lost 8 bases to trimming and J lost 4 bases, with 20 bases between them. Germline CDR1 MNHEY, CDR2 SMNVEV (reference sequence). CDR3 in amino acids: CASGLNPTGRETQYF. The CDR3 region has the DNA TGTGCCAGCGGCCTTAATCCTACAGGGAGAGAGACCCAGTACTTC.

The chain employs TRBV5-4 and TRBJ2-2; D is unresolved. The CDR3 spans 13 residues. V lost 3 bases to trimming and J lost 5 bases, with 8 bases between them. The germline V gene encodes CDR1 SGHNT and CDR2 YYREEE (reference sequence). The CDR3 sequence is CASSYYWTGELFF. CDR3 DNA sequence: TGTGCCAGCAGCTACTACTGGACCGGGGAGCTGTTTTTT. The whole variable domain, filled in from reference TRBV5-4 and TRBJ2-2, reads ETGVTQSPTHLIKTRGQQVTLRCSSQSGHNTVSWYQQALGQGPQFIFQYYREEENGRGNFPPRFSGLQFPNYSSELNVNALELDDSALYLCASSYYWTGELFFGEGSRLTVL.

The chain couples TRBV5-1 to TRBJ2-7; 9 positions agree with TRBD1. Per germline, CDR1 SGHRS and CDR2 YFSETQ. V trimming: 0 bases; J trimming: 5 bases; junction bases outside the gene matches: 15. The CDR3 runs to 18 residues. The CDR3 DNA follows: TGCGCCAGCAGCTTGGCCTGGGGGGGGGACAGGGATAGACACGAGCAGTACTTC. This gives the protein CASSLAWGGDRDRHEQYF.

The rearrangement links TRBV5-1 to TRBJ2-7, with 12 positions matching TRBD2. The junction had 7 bases not matched to a gene; V was cut back by 4 bases and J by 2 bases. The CDR3 spans 16 residues. CDR1 and CDR2 from the germline V gene are SGHRS and YFSETQ. The CDR3 DNA follows: TGCGCCAGCAGCCATAGGACTAGCGGGGAAACCTACGAGCAGTACTTC. Encoded protein: CASSHRTSGETYEQYF.

This clone has more than one count but fewer than ten. V and J are TRBV6-6 and TRBJ1-5, with a weak D call TRBD1 (6 bases). The ends were cut back, 0 bases at V and 6 bases at J, with 12 bases in the middle. Germline V gene lookup returns CDR1 MNHNY and CDR2 SVGAGI (reference sequence). This CDR3 comprises 15 residues. The chain's CDR3 is CASSYSASGVQPQHF. CDR3 bases: TGTGCCAGCAGTTACTCTGCTTCAGGGGTTCAGCCCCAGCATTTT.